The clone carrying this TCR beta chain was recorded only once. This entry comes from a study of CD8 T cells in Susac syndrome. Random hexamers were used to reverse transcribe the RNA input (about 0.45 to 1 ug). Across 54 Vbeta and 13 Jbeta, TCR beta CDR3 was amplified with immunoSEQ multiplex PCR. MiXCR, applied by TCRdb to the immunoSEQ multiplex PCR reads, yields one record per CDR3 protein. The sample holds approximately 200,000 distinct CDR3 sequences, approximately 90% seen once. The V gene end was trimmed by 0 bases and the J gene end by 0 bases; junction bases not matched to a gene: 4. Germline-derived CDR1 and CDR2 are LGHNA and YSLEER. This CDR3 has 17 residues. Multiple sclerosis controls were treatment-naive patients with stable or active relapsing-remitting disease. TEMRA cells were FACS-enriched, unlike CD8+ and CD4+ T cells, which were negatively isolated.

The rearrangement uses TRBV4-3 and TRBJ2-1; TRBD2 agrees at 8 bases. This receptor was obtained from a human donor with multiple sclerosis. The sequenced material came from CD8+ T cells from PBMCs. The CDR3 here is CASSQELLAGSYNEQFF. The CDR3 DNA reads TGCGCCAGCAGCCAAGAGTTGCTAGCGGGCTCCTACAATGAGCAGTTCTTC.